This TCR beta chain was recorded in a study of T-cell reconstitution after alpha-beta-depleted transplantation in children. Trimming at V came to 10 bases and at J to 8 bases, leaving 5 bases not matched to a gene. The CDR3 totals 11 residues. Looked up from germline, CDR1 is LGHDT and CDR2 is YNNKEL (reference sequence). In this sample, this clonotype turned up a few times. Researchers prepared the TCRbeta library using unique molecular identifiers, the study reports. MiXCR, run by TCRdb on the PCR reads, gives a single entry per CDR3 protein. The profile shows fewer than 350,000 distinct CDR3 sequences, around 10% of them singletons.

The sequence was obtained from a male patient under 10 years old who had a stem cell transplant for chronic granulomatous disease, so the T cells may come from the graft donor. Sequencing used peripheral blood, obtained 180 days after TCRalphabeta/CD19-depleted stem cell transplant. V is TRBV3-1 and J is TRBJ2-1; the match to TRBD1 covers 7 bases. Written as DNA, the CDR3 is TGTGCCATAAGACAGGGTTATGAGCAGTTCTTC. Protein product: CAIRQGYEQFF.